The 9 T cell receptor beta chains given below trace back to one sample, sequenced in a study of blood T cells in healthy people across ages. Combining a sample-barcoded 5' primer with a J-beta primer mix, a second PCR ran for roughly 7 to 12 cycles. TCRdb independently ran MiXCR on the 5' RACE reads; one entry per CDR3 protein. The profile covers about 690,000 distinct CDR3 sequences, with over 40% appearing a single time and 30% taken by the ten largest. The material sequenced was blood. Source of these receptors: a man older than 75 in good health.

CDR3 residues: CASSSLAGVGETQYF. The CDR3 DNA sequence: TGTGCCAGCAGTTCGCTAGCGGGAGTTGGAGAGACCCAGTACTTC. This rearrangement joins TRBV6-2 or TRBV6-3 to TRBJ2-5; 10 positions agree with TRBD2. This CDR3 contains 15 residues. With V trimmed by 4 bases and J by 4 bases, 6 bases remained unmatched. Germline CDR1 MNHEY, CDR2 SVGEGT.

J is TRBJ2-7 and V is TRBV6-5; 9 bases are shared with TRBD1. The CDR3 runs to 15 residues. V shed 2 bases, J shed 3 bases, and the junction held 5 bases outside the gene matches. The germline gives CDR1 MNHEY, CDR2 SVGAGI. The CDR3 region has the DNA TGTGCCAGCAGTTACGGCGGGACAGGGTTCTACGAGCAGTACTTC. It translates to CASSYGGTGFYEQYF.

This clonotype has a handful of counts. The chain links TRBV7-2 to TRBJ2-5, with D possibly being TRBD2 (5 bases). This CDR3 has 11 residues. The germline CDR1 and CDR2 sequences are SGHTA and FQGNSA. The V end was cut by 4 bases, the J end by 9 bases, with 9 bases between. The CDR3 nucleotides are TGTGCCAGCAGCTCCGTCGGGGCCCAGTACTTC. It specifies CASSSVGAQYF.

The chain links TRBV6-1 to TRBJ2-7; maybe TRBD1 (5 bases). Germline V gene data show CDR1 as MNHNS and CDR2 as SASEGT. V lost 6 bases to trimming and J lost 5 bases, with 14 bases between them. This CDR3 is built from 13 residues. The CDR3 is CASSDSFVDEQYF. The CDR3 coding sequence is TGTGCCAGCAGCGACAGTTTTGTGGACGAGCAGTACTTC.

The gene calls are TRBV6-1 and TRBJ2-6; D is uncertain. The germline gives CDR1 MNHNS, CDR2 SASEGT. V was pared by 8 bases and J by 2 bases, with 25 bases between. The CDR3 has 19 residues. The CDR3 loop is CASHHKPTLTLPGANVLTF. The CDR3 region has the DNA TGTGCCAGCCATCACAAACCGACATTAACGTTGCCTGGGGCCAACGTCCTGACTTTC.

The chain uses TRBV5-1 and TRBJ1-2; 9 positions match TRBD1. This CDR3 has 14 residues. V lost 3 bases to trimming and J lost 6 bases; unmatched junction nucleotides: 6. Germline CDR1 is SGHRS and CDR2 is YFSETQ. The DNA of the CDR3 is TGCGCCAGCAGCTGGGGACAGGGTCGAGATGGCTACACCTTC. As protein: CASSWGQGRDGYTF.

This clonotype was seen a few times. The CDR3 reads CASSHSHGAGVQETQYF. CDR3 nucleotide sequence: TGCGCCAGCAGCCACTCCCATGGGGCAGGGGTCCAAGAGACCCAGTACTTC. The V and J genes are TRBV4-1 and TRBJ2-5; tentatively, D is TRBD1 (6 bases). The V end lost 3 bases, the J end lost 1 base, and 18 bases lay between the germline ends. Germline V gene data show CDR1 as MGHRA and CDR2 as YSYEKL. This CDR3 spans 17 amino acids.

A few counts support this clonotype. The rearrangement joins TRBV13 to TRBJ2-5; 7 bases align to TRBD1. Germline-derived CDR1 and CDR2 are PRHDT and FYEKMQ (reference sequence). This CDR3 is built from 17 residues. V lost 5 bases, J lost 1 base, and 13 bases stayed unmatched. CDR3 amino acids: CASSLRAGRGFQETQYF. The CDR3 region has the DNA TGTGCCAGCAGCCTAAGGGCCGGCAGGGGGTTCCAAGAGACCCAGTACTTC.

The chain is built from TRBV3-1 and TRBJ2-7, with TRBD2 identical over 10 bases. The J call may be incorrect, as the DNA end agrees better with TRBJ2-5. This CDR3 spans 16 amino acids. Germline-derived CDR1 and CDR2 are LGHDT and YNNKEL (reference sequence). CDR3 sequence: CASSKRAGGLGETQYF. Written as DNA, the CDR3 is TGTGCCAGCAGCAAAAGAGCGGGAGGGCTCGGGGAGACCCAGTACTTC.